This T cell receptor (beta chain) was identified in a study of OX40 agonist ivuxolimab in advanced cancers. Overall study context: Patients were treated with ivuxolimab, an agonistic anti-OX40 (CD134) antibody. General study points: People who partly responded at 0.1-3.0 mg/kg had some of the least clonal expansion seen. Low normalized T-cell clonal expansion also characterized some of the nonresponders.

Worth noting for this clone: The target antigen is unknown.

Germline CDR1 is SGHTA and CDR2 is FQGNSA. This CDR3 spans 17 amino acids. The ends lost 4 bases at V and 0 bases at J; junction bases unmatched: 6. The table came from immunoSEQ multiplex PCR; TCRdb's copy has only in-frame clones and leaves some out. The table lists tens of thousands of clones, roughly 90% of them singletons. The TCR comes from an adult with an advanced solid tumor such as melanoma, head and neck, liver or kidney cancer. The chain recombines TRBV7-2 with TRBJ1-4, with TRBD1 matching over 9 bases. Sequenced material: CD4+ or CD8+ T cells sorted from blood, taken in a trial of the OX40 agonist ivuxolimab. The CDR3 sequence: CASSSPGQGPTNEKLFF. CDR3 nucleotide sequence: TGTGCCAGCAGCTCTCCGGGACAGGGCCCAACTAATGAAAAACTGTTTTTT.